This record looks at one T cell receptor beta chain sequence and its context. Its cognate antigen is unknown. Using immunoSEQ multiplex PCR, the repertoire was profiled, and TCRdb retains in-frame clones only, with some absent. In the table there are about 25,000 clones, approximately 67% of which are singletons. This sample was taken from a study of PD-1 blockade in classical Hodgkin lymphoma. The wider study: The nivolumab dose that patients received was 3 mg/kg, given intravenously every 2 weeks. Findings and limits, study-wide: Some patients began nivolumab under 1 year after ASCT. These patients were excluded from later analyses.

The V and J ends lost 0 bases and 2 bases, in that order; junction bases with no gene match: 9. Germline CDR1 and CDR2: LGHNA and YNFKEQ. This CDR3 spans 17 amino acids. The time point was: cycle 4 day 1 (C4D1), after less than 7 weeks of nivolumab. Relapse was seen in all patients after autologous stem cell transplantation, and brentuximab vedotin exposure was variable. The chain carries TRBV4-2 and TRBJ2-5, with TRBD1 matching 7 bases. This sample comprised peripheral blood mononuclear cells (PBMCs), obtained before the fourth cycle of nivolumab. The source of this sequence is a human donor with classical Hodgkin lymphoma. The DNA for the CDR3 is TGTGCCAGCAGCCAAGAACGGACAGGAGGTCAGCAAGAGACCCAGTACTTC. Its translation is CASSQERTGGQQETQYF.